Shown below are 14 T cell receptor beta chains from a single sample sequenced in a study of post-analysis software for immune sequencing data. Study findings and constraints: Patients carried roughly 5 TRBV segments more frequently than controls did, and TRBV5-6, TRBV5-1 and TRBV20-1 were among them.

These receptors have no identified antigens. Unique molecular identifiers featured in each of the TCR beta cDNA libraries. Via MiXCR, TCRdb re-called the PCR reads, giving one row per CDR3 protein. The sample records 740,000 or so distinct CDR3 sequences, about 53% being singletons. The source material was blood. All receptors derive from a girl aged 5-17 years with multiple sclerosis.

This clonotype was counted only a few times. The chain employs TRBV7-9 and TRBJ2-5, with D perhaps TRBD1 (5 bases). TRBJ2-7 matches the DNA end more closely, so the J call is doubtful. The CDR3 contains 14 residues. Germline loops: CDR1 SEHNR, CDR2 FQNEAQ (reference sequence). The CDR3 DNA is TGTGCCAGCAGCCCCCGCACAGGATCGGACGAGCAGTACTTC. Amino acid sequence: CASSPRTGSDEQYF.

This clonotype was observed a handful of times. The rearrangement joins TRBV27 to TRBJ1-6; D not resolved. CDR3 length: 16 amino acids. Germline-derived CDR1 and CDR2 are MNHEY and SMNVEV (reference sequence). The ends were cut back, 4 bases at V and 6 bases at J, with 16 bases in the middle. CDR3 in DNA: TGTGCCAGCAGTTACAACTCGGAGCGAGCTAATTCACCCCTCCACTTT. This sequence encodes CASSYNSERANSPLHF.

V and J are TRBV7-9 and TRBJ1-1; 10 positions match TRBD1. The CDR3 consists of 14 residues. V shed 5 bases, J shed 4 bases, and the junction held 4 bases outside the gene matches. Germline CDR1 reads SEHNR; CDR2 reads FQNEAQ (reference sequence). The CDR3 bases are TGTGCCAGCAGCGGTAGACAGGGGGCCACTGAAGCTTTCTTT. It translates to CASSGRQGATEAFF.

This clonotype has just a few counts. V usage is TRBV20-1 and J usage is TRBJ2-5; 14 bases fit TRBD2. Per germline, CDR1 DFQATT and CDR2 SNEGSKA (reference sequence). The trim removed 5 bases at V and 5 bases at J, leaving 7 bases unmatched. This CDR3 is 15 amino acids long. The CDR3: CSAAPGLAGVETQYF. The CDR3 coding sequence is TGCAGTGCTGCCCCGGGACTAGCGGGGGTCGAGACCCAGTACTTC.

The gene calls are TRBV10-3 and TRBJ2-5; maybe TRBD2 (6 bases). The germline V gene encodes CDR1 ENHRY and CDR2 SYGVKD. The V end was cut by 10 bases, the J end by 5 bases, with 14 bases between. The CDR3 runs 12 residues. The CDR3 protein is CASGAGTETQYF. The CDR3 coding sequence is TGTGCCAGCGGGGCCGGGACGGAGACCCAGTACTTC.

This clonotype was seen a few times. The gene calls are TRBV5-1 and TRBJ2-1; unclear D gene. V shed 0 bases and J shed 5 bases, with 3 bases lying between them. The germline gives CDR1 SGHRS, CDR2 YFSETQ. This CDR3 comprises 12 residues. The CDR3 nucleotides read TGCGCCAGCAGCTTGGCACACAATGAGCAGTTCTTC. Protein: CASSLAHNEQFF. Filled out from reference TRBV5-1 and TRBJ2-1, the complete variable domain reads KAGVTQTPRYLIKTRGQQVTLSCSPISGHRSVSWYQQTPGQGLQFLFEYFSETQRNKGNFPGRFSGRQFSNSRSEMNVSTLELGDSALYLCASSLAHNEQFFGPGTRLTVL.

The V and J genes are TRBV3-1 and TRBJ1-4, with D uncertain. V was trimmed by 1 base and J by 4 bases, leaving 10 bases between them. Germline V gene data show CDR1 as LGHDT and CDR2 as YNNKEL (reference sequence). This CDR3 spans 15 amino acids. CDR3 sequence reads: CASSQAQLINEKLFF. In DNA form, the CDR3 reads TGTGCCAGCAGCCAAGCCCAACTCATTAATGAAAAACTGTTTTTT.

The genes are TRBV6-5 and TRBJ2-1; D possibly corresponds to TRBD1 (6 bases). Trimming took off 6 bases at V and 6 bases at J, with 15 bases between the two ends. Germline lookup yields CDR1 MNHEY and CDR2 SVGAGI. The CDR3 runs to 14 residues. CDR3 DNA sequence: TGTGCCAGCAGAATCCAGGGGAAGGGCAATGAGCAGTTCTTC. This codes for CASRIQGKGNEQFF.

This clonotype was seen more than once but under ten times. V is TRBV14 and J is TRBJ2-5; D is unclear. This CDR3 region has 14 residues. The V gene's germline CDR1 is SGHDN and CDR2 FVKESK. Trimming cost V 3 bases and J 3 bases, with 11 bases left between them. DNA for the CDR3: TGTGCCAGCAGCCATTACAGAGCAGAAGAGACCCAGTACTTC. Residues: CASSHYRAEETQYF.

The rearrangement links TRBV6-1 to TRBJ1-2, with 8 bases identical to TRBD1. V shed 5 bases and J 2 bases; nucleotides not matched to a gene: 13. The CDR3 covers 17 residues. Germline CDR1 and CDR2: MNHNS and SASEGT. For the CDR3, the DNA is TGTGCCAGCAGTCCCTGGACAGGGAGTATCCTAAACTATGGCTACACCTTC. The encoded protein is CASSPWTGSILNYGYTF.

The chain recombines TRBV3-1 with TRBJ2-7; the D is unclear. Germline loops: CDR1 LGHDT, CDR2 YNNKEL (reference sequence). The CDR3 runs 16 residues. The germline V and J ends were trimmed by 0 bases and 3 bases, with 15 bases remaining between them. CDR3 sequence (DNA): TGTGCCAGCAGCCAAGATGCGGCTGCTAAGCGCTACGAGCAGTACTTC. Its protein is CASSQDAAAKRYEQYF.

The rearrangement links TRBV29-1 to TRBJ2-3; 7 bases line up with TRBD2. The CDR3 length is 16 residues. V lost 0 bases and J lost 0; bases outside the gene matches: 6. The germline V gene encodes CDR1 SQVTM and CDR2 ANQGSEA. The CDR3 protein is CSVEDPPGGSTDTQYF. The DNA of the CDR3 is TGCAGCGTTGAAGACCCTCCGGGGGGAAGCACAGATACGCAGTATTTT.

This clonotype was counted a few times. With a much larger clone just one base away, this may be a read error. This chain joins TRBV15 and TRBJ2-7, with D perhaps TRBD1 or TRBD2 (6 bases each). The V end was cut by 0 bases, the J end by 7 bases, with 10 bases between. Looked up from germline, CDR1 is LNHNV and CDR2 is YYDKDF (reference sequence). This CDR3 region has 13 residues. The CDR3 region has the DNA TGTGCCACCAGCAGAGATGAAGGGGGGGAGCAGTACTTC. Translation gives CATSRDEGGEQYF.

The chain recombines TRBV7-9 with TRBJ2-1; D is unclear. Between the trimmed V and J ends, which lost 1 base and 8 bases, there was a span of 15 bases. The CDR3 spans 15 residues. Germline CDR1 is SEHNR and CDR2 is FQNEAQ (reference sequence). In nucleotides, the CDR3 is TGTGCCAGCAGCTTAGGGCCCCTTTACGATGATGAGCAGTTCTTC. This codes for CASSLGPLYDDEQFF.